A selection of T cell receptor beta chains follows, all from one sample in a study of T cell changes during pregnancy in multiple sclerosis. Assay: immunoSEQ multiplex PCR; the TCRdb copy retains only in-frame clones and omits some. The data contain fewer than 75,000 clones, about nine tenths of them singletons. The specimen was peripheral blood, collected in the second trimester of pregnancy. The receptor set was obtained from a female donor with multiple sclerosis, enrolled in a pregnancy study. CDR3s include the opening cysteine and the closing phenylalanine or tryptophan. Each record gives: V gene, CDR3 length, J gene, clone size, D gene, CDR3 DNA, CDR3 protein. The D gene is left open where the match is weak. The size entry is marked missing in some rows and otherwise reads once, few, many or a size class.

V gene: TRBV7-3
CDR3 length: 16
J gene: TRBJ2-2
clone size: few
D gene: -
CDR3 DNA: TGTGCCAGCAGCTTAAATGGCCCAGGGGACACCGGGGAGCTGTTTTTT
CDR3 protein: CASSLNGPGDTGELFF

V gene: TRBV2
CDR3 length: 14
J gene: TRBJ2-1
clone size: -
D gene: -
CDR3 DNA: TGTGCCAGCAGTTTCGGGAGTTCCTACAATGAGCAGTTCTTC
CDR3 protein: CASSFGSSYNEQFF

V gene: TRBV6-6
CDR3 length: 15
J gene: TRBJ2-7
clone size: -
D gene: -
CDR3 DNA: TGTGCCAGCAGTTACTTCGGGGGGCAAGCCTACGAGCAGTACTTC
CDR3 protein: CASSYFGGQAYEQYF

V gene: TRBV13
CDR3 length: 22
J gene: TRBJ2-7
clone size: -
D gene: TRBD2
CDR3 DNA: TGTGCCAGCAGCCCGCGCCCTTTTTCGACTAGCGGGGATTCATCCAGCTCCTACGAGCAGTACTTC
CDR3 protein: CASSPRPFSTSGDSSSSYEQYF

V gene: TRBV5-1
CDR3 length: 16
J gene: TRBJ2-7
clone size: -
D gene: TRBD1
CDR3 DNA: TGCGCCAGCAGCTTGGGGCCGGGACAGGGGGGCCACGAGCAGTACTTC
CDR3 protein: CASSLGPGQGGHEQYF

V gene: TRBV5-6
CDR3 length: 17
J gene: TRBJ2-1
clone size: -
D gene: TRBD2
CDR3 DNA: TGTGCCAGCAGCTTTTCCAGCGGGAGGCTCGGATACAATGAGCAGTTCTTC
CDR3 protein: CASSFSSGRLGYNEQFF

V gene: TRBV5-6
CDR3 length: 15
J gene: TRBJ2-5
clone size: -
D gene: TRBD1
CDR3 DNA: TGTGCCAGCAGCTTGGGGCTGACAGGGAGAGAGACCCAGTACTTC
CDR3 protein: CASSLGLTGRETQYF

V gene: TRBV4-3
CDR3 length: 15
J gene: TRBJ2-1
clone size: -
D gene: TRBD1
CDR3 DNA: TGCGCCAGCAGCCAAAGGACAGGGCCGCACGGTGAGCAGTTCTTC
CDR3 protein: CASSQRTGPHGEQFF

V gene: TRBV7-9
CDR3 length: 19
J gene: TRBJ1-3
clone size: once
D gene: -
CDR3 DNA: TGTGCCAGCAGCTTAGATGTAGTGACAGGCGGAGGCTCTGGAAACACCATATATTTT
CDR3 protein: CASSLDVVTGGGSGNTIYF

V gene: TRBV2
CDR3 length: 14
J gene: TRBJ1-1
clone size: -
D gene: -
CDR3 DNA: TGTGCCAGTCCGATCGATAAGGAGGACACTGAAGCTTTCTTT
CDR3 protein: CASPIDKEDTEAFF

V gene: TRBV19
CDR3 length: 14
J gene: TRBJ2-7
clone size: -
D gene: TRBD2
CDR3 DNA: TGTGCCACAAGATTGACTAGCGGAGCATACGAGCAGTACTTC
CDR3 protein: CATRLTSGAYEQYF

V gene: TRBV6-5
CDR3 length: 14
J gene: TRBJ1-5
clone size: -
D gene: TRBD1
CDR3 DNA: TGTGCCAGCAGTTCGGACAGGTTTGGTCAGCCCCAGCATTTT
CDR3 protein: CASSSDRFGQPQHF

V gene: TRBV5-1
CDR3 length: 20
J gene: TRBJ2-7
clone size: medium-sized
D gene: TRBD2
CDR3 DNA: TGCGCCAGACCGGGACAGGGGGGAAAACTAGCGGGAGGGCCCTCCTACGAGCAGTACTTC
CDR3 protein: CARPGQGGKLAGGPSYEQYF

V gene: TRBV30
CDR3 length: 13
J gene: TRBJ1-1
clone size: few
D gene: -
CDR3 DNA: TGTGCCTGGGAGCGATACCGGAACACTGAAGCTTTCTTT
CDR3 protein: CAWERYRNTEAFF

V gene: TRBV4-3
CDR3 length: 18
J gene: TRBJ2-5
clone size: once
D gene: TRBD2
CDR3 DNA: TGCGCCAGCAGCCAAGATAGTTCCCCGCCCGGGACTAAGGAGACCCAGTACTTC
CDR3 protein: CASSQDSSPPGTKETQYF

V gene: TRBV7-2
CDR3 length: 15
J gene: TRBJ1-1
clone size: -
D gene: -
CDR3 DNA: TGTGCCAGCAGCTTAGTTTGGCGGATGAACACTGAAGCTTTCTTT
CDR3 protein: CASSLVWRMNTEAFF

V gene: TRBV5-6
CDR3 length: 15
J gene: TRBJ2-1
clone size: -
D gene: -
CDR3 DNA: TGTGCCAGCAGCTGGAGCGAGAGGGCCCCCAATGAGCAGTTCTTC
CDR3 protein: CASSWSERAPNEQFF

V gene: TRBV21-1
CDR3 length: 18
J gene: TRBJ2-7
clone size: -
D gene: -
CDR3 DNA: TGTGCCAGCAGCAAAGAATTTCTTGGCCAGTTCAACCCCTCCGAGCAGTACTTC
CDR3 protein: CASSKEFLGQFNPSEQYF

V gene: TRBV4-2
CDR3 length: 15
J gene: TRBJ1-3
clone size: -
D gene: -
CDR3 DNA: TGTGCCAGCAGCCCGGGACATGGCTCTGGAAACACCATATATTTT
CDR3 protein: CASSPGHGSGNTIYF

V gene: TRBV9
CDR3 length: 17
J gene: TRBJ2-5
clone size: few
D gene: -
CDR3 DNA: TGTGCCAGCAGCGTAGGGAGTTCGGCCAACCTCGAGGAGACCCAGTACTTC
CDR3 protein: CASSVGSSANLEETQYF

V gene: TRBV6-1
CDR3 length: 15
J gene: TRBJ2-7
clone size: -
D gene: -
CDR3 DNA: TGTGCCAGCAGTGCATCGACAGGAAATACCTACGAGCAGTACTTC
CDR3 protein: CASSASTGNTYEQYF

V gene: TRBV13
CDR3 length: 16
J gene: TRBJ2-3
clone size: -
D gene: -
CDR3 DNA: TGTGCCAGCAGCTTATTCTTCCAACAAGGCACAGATACGCAGTATTTT
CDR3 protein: CASSLFFQQGTDTQYF

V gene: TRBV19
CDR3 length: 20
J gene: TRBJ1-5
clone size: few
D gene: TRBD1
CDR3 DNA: TGTGCCAGTAGTCATAGGCGCCGGGACAGGGGAGAGGGTAGCAATCAGCCCCAGCATTTT
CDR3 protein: CASSHRRRDRGEGSNQPQHF

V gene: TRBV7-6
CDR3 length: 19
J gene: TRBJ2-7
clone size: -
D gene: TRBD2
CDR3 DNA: TGTGCCAGCAGCTTAGTACGACTAGCGGGAGGCCCAAGCTCCTACGAGCAGTACTTC
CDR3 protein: CASSLVRLAGGPSSYEQYF

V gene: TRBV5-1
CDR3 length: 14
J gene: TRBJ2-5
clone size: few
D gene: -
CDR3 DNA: TGCGCCAGCAGCCGACTCCCGGGGCAAGAGACCCAGTACTTC
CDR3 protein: CASSRLPGQETQYF

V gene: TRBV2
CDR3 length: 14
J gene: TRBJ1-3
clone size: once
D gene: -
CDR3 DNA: TGTGCCAGCAGTGACGCTATCTCTGGAAACACCATATATTTT
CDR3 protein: CASSDAISGNTIYF

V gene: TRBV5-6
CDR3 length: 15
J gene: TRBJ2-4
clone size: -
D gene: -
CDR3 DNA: TGTGCCAGCAGCTTGGGTGGGGGACTTCTAGGGGTTCAGTACTTC
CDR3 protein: CASSLGGGLLGVQYF

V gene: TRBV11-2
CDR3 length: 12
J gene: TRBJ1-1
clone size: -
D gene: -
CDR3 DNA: TGTGCCAGCAGCTTAGTTGGCCCTGAAGCTTTCTTT
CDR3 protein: CASSLVGPEAFF

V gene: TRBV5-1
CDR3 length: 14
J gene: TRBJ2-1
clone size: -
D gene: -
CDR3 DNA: TGCGCCAGCAGCTTGGGGCTAGCTGCCAATGAGCAGTTCTTC
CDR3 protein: CASSLGLAANEQFF

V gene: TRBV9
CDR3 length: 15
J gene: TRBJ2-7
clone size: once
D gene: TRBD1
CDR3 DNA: TGTGCCAGCAGCGGTCGGGACAGGGGGCTGTACGAGCAGTACTTC
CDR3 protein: CASSGRDRGLYEQYF

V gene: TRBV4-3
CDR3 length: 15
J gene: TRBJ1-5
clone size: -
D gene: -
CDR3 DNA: TGCGCCAGCAGCTTAAGGTTGGAGGGCAATCAGCCCCAGCATTTT
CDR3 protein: CASSLRLEGNQPQHF

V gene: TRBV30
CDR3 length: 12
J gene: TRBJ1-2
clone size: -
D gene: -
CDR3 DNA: TGTGCCTGGAGTGGGCGCGGCTATGGCTACACCTTC
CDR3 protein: CAWSGRGYGYTF

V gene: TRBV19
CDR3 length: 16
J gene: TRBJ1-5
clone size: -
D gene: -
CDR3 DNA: TGTGCCAGTAGGGGGAGCACCGTTATTAGCAATCAGCCCCAGCATTTT
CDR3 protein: CASRGSTVISNQPQHF

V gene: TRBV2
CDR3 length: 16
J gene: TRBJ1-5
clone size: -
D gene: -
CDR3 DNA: TGTGCCAGCAGCTATGCCCCGGACAGCCCCAATCAGCCCCAGCATTTT
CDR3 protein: CASSYAPDSPNQPQHF

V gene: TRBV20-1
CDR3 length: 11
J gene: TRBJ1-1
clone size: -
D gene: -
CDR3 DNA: TGCAGTCTGGGGGAGGTCACTGAAGCTTTCTTT
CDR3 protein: CSLGEVTEAFF

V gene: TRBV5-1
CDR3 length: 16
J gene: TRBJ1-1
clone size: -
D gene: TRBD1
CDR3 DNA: TGCGCCAGCAGCCCCACCACAGGGGGCAATGAACTACAAGCTTTCTTT
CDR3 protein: CASSPTTGGNELQAFF

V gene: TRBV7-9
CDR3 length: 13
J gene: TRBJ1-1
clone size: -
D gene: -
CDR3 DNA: TGTGCCAGCAGCCCTCAGACTCGGACTGAAGCTTTCTTT
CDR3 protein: CASSPQTRTEAFF

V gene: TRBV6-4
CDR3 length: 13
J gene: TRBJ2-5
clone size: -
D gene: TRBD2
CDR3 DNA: TGTGCCAGCAGTGACCCTACTAGCGCTCGGATGTACTTC
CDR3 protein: CASSDPTSARMYF

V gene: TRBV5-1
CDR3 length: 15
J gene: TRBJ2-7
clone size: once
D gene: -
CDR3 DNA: TGCGCCAGCAGCTTGGAGTCAGGGGTCCCGTACGAGCAGTACTTC
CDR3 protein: CASSLESGVPYEQYF

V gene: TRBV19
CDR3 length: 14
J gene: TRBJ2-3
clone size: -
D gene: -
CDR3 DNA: TGTGCCAGTAGTATAGATGGGACAACAGATACGCAGTATTTT
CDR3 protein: CASSIDGTTDTQYF